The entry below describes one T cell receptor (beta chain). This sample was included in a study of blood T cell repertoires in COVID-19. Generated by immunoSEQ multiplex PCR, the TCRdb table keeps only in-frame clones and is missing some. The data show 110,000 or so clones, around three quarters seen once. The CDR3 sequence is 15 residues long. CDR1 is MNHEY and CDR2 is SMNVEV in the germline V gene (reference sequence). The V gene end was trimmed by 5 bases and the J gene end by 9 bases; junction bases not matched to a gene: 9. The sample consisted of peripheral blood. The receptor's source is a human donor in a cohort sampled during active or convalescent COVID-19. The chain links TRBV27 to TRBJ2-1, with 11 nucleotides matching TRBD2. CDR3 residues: CASSPLLAGVSEQFF. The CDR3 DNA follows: TGTGCCAGCAGTCCCTTACTAGCGGGAGTGTCTGAGCAGTTCTTC.